The clone carrying this T cell receptor beta chain appeared once. What it binds is not known. A deep-level run was used for the assay. In the sorted-subset replicate PCRs, about 190 ng DNA, 25,000 to 35,000 T cell genomes, was used. Using immunoSEQ multiplex PCR, the repertoire was profiled, and TCRdb retains in-frame clones only, with some absent. The sample yields 2,500,000 or so clones, roughly 93% seen once. Every donor, a Caucasian adult, lived in Nashville, Tennessee. The CDR3 runs to 14 residues. Trimming took off 7 bases at V and 4 bases at J, with 16 bases between the two ends. From germline, CDR1 is ENHRY and CDR2 SYGVKD. These data are taken from a study of shared clonotypes between healthy human individuals. Study-wide points: Shared clonotypes across all four donors exceeded non-shared ones in generation probability.

The chain employs TRBV10-3 and TRBJ1-1, with D possibly being TRBD1 (6 bases). This clonotype was obtained from a man younger than 35 in good health. Some clones in this sample may be carry-over from other donors' samples. The sample comprised naive CD4+ T cells from PBMCs. Subset indicated: CD45RA+ positively selected. CDR3 DNA: TGTGCCATCACACTAAAACCGGACAGCACTGAAGCTTTCTTT. Translating gives CAITLKPDSTEAFF.